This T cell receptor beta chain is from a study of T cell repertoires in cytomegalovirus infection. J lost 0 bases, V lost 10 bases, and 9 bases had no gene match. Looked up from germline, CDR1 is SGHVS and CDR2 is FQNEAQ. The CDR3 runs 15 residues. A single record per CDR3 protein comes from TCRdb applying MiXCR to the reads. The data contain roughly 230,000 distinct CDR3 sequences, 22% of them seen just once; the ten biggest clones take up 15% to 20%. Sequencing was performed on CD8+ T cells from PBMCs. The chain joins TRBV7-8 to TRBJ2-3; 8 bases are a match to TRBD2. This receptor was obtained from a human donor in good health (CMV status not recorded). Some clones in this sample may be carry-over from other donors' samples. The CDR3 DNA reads TGTGCCACGGGGGGGGGGACTTCTAGCACAGATACGCAGTATTTT. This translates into CATGGGTSSTDTQYF.